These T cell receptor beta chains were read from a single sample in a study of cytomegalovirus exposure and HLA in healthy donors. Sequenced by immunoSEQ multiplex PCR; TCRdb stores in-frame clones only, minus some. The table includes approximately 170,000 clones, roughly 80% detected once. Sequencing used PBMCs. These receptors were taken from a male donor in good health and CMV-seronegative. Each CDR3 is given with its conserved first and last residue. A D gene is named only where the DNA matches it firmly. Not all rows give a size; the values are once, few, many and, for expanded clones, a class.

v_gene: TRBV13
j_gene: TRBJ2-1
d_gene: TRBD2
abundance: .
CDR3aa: CASSVGLAGNTGNEQFF
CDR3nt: TGTGCCAGCAGCGTCGGACTAGCGGGCAACACAGGTAATGAGCAGTTCTTC

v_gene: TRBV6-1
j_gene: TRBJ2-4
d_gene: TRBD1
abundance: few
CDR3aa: CASSEQGGTGSKNIQYF
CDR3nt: TGTGCCAGCAGTGAACAAGGAGGGACAGGATCTAAAAACATTCAGTACTTC

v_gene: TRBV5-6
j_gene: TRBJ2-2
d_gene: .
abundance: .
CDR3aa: CASSRGGGDTGELFF
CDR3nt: TGTGCCAGCAGCCGAGGGGGGGGCGACACCGGGGAGCTGTTTTTT

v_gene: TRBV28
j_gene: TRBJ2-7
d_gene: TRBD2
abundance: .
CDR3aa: CASSILAGGLYEQYF
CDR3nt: TGTGCCAGCAGTATACTAGCGGGAGGGCTCTACGAGCAGTACTTC

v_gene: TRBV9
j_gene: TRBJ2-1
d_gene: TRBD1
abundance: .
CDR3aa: CASSVQGQGPGRNEQFF
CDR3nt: TGTGCCAGCAGCGTTCAGGGACAGGGGCCGGGGAGGAATGAGCAGTTCTTC

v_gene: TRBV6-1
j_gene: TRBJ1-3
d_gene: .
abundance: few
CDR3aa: CASSADRFSGNTIYF
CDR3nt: TGTGCCAGCAGTGCGGACAGATTCTCTGGAAACACCATATATTTT

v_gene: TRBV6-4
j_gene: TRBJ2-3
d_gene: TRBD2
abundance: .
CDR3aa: CASSDESGGAIDTQYF
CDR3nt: TGTGCCAGCAGTGACGAAAGCGGGGGGGCCATAGATACGCAGTATTTT

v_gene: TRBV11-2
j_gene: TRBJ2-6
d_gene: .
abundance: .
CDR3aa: CASSFLTSSYKSGANVLTF
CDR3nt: TGTGCCAGCAGCTTCCTCACTAGCAGCTACAAGTCTGGGGCCAACGTCCTGACTTTC

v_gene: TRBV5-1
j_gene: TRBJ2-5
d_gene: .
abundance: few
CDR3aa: CASSNNAETQYF
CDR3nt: TGCGCCAGCAGCAATAATGCGGAGACCCAGTACTTC

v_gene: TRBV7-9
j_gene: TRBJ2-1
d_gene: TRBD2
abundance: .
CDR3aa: CASSLTSGSLYNEQFF
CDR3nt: TGTGCCAGCAGCTTGACTAGCGGGAGCCTCTACAATGAGCAGTTCTTC

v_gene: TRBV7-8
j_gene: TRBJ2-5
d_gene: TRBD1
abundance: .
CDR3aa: CASSPRQGLTPETQYF
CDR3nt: TGTGCCAGCAGCCCACGACAGGGTTTAACGCCAGAGACCCAGTACTTC